This T cell receptor (beta chain) stems from a study of blood T cell repertoires in COVID-19. Study at large: From the United States, Italy and Spain came samples of acute and convalescent COVID-19. Sample material is recorded as cDNA or gDNA derived from T cells, B-cell-depleted T cells, or PBMCs.

The V gene lost 8 bases and the J gene lost 7 bases, with 11 bases spanning the gap. This CDR3 is 11 amino acids long. Per the germline V gene, CDR1 is SEHNR and CDR2 is FQNEAQ (reference sequence). This clone was observed a single time. In the authors' methods: Amplification of reference gene primers was used by the study to estimate nucleated cell counts. The method was immunoSEQ multiplex PCR; TCRdb's version includes in-frame clones alone and lacks a portion of them. The V and J calls and clone size come from that table; D and trimming were worked out from the DNA. The sample records more than 85,000 clones, 80% to 90% being singletons.

The clonotype originates from a human donor in a cohort sampled during active COVID-19. Sequencing was done on a sample of peripheral blood. V gene TRBV7-9 combines with J gene TRBJ1-2; TRBD1 might be the D (6 bases). CDR3 DNA: TGTGCCAGCCAGCGAGGGGGTGGCTACACCTTC. This gives the protein CASQRGGGYTF.